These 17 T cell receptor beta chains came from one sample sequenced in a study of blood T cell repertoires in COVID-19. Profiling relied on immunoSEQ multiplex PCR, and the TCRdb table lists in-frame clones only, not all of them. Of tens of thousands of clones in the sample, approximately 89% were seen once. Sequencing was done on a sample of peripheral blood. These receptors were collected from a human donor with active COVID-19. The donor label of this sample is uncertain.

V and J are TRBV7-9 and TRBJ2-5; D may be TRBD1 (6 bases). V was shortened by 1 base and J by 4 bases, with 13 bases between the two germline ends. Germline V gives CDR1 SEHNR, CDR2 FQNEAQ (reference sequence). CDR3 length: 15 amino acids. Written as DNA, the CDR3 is TGTGCCAGCAGCTTAGACAGGGCCTACCCAGAGACCCAGTACTTC. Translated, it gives CASSLDRAYPETQYF.

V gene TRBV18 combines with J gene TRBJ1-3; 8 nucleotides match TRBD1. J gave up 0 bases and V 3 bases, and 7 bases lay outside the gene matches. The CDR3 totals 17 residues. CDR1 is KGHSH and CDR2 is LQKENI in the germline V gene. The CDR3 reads CASSPESGQASGNTIYF. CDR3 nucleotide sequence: TGTGCCAGCTCACCGGAATCGGGACAGGCCTCTGGAAACACCATATATTTT.

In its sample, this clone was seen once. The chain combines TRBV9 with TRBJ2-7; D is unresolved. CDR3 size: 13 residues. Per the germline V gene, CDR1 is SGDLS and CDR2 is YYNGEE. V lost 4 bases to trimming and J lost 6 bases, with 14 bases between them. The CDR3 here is CASSPSPPFEQYF. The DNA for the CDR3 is TGTGCCAGCAGCCCCAGTCCCCCGTTCGAGCAGTACTTC.

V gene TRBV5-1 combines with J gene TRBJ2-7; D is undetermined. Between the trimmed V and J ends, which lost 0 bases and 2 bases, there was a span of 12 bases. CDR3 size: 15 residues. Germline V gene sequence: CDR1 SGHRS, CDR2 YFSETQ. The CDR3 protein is CASSLGAGVTYEQYF. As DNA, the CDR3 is TGCGCCAGCAGCTTGGGGGCAGGCGTAACCTACGAGCAGTACTTC.

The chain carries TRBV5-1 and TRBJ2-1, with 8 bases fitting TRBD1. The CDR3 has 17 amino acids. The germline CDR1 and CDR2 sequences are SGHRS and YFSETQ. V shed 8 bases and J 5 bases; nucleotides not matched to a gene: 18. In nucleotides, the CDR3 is TGCGCCAGTTGGGATTTAGAGGCAGGGACAGGTAACAATGAGCAGTTCTTC. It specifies CASWDLEAGTGNNEQFF.

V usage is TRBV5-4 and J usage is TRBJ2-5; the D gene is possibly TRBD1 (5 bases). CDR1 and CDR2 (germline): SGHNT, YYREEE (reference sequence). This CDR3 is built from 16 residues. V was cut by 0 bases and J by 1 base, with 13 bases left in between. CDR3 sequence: CASSLGQTGLQETQYF. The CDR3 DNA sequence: TGTGCCAGCAGCTTGGGGCAAACAGGTCTCCAAGAGACCCAGTACTTC. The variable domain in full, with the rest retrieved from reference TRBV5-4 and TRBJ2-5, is ETGVTQSPTHLIKTRGQQVTLRCSSQSGHNTVSWYQQALGQGPQFIFQYYREEENGRGNFPPRFSGLQFPNYSSELNVNALELDDSALYLCASSLGQTGLQETQYFGPGTRLLVL.

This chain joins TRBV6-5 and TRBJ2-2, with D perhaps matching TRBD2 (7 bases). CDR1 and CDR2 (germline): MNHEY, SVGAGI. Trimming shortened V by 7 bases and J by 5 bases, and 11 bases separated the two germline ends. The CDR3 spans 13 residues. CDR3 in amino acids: CASTGGATGELFF. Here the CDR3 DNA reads TGTGCCAGCACGGGGGGCGCGACCGGGGAGCTGTTTTTT.

The CDR3 DNA is TGCGCCAGCAGCTTGAAGGTACAGGGCCCTAATATGGAAAAACTGTTTTTT. The encoded protein is CASSLKVQGPNMEKLFF. The chain recombines TRBV5-1 with TRBJ1-4, with a weak D call TRBD1 (6 bases). The CDR3 sequence is 17 residues long. Germline lookup yields CDR1 SGHRS and CDR2 YFSETQ. V dropped 1 base and J dropped 8 bases, with 21 bases sitting between them.

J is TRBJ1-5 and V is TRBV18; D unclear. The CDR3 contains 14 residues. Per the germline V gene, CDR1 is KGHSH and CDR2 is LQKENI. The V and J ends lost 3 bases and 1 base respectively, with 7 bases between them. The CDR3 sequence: CASSPIQSNQPQHF. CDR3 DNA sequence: TGTGCCAGCTCACCTATCCAGAGCAATCAGCCCCAGCATTTT.

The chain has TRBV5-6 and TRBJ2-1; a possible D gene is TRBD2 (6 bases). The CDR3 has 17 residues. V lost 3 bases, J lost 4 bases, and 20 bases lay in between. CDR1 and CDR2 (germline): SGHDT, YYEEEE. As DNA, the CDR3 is TGTGCCAGCAGCTCCCCGGCGGGGTCCATGATATACAATGAGCAGTTCTTC. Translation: CASSSPAGSMIYNEQFF.

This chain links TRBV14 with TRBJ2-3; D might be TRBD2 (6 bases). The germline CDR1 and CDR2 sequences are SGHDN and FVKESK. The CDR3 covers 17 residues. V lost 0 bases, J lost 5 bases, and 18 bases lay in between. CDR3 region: CASSQDESPMGGDTQYF. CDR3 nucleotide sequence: TGTGCCAGCAGCCAAGATGAGAGCCCCATGGGGGGAGATACGCAGTATTTT.

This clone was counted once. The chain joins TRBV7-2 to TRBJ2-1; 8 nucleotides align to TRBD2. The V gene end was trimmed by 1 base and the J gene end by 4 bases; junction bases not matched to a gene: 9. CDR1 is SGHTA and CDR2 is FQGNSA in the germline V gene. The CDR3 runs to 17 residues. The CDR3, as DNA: TGTGCCAGCAGCTTAGGAGTCCCTAGCGGGCAATACAATGAGCAGTTCTTC. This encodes CASSLGVPSGQYNEQFF.

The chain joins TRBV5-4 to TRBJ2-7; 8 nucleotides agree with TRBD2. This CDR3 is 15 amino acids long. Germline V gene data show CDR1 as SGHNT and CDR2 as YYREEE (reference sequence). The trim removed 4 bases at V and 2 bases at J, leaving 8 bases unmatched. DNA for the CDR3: TGTGCCAGCAGCCGCCGGGCGGGGGGTCCCTACGAGCAGTACTTC. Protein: CASSRRAGGPYEQYF.

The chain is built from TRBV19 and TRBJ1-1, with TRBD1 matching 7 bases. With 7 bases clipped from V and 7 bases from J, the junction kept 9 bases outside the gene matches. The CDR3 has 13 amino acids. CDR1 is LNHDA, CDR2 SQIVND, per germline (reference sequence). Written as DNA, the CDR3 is TGTGCCAGTACGGGACAGCCCCGGAGTGAAGCTTTCTTT. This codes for CASTGQPRSEAFF.

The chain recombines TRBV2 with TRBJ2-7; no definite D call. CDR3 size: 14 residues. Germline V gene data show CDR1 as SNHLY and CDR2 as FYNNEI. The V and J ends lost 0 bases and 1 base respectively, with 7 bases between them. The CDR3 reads CASSEASRSYEQYF. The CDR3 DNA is TGTGCCAGCAGTGAAGCTAGCCGGTCCTACGAGCAGTACTTC.

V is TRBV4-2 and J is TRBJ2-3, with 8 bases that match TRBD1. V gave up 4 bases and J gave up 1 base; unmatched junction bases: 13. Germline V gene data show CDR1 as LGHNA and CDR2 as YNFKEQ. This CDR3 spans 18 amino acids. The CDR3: CASSLRPSLTGGTDTQYF. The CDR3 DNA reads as TGTGCCAGCAGCCTGAGGCCGTCGTTGACAGGGGGCACAGATACGCAGTATTTT.

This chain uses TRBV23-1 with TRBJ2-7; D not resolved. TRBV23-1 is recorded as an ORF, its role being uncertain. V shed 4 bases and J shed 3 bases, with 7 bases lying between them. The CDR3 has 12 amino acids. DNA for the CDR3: TGCGCCAGCAGTCGTAACAACTACGAGCAGTACTTC. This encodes CASSRNNYEQYF.